This T cell receptor beta chain was obtained from a study of blood T cell repertoires in COVID-19. Background on the study: Italy, Spain and the United States were the sources of the convalescent and acute COVID-19 samples. Sources were T cells, B-cell-depleted T cells, or PBMCs; the material itself was cDNA or gDNA.

This clone was counted a few times. The protocol was immunoSEQ multiplex PCR, while the TCRdb copy is restricted to in-frame clones and leaves out a portion. Of approximately 120,000 clones detected, roughly 83% appear once; the ten largest clones hold 5% to 6.5%. With V trimmed by 4 bases and J by 7 bases, 8 bases remained unmatched. CDR3 size: 15 residues. Germline V gene sequence: CDR1 LNHDA, CDR2 SQIVND (reference sequence). Material for sequencing was peripheral blood. The chain recombines TRBV19 with TRBJ2-7, with TRBD1 matching 12 bases. The sequence came from a human donor in a cohort sampled during active COVID-19. The CDR3, as DNA: TGTGCCAGTAGTACGACCGGGACAGGGGGCGGAGAGCAGTACTTC. Residues: CASSTTGTGGGEQYF.